These 8 T cell receptor beta chains originate from one sample sequenced in a study of T cells in women clearing cervical HPV infection (dated by TCRdb to the late 2010s). Library creation used the immunoSEQ multiplex PCR assay. TCRdb re-hosts the immuneACCESS table, in-frame sequences only. Its copies lack some clones; in the studies checked, an unresolved V gene accounts for under half of them, and the cause for the rest is not known. This sample's table contains roughly 30,000 clones. The ten largest clonotypes hold approximately 8.4% of the sample. The sample was blood buffy coat. These receptors all stem from a woman between 18 and 69 years old with a cervical HPV16 infection that either progressed to CIN3+ or cleared (not recorded which).

A note on this clone: The observed sequence ends 3 residues before the CDR3 terminus, with the missing tail filled in from the germline J gene. The rearrangement uses TRBV19 and TRBJ1-5; 9 bases fit TRBD1. The germline gives CDR1 LNHDA, CDR2 SQIVND (reference sequence). The CDR3 has 16 residues. The trim removed 3 bases at V and 6 bases at J, leaving 9 bases unmatched. The CDR3 region is CASSIAGQGRGQPQHF. CDR3 bases read: TGTGCCAGTAGTATCGCTGGACAGGGGAGAGGTCAGCCC.

About this clone: Coverage ceases 3 residues before the CDR3 finishes, and the germline J gene fills in the end. This chain uses TRBV5-1 with TRBJ2-1, with 8 bases fitting TRBD2. This CDR3 contains 14 residues. With 5 bases clipped from V and 8 bases from J, the junction kept 9 bases outside the gene matches. Germline lookup yields CDR1 SGHRS and CDR2 YFSETQ. This CDR3 is CASRPAGDRDEQFF. The DNA read from the CDR3 is TGCGCCAGCAGACCAGCGGGAGATCGGGATGAG.

Remarks on this clone: The sequence runs out 3 residues before the end of the CDR3; the remainder is reconstructed from the germline J gene. This chain joins TRBV13 and TRBJ2-7; TRBD2 matches at 7 bases. The CDR3 is 16 amino acids. V trimming: 0 bases; J trimming: 3 bases; junction bases outside the gene matches: 8. CDR1 and CDR2 from the germline V gene are PRHDT and FYEKMQ (reference sequence). CDR3 amino acids: CASSLGPGGFHYEQYF. CDR3 DNA (partial): TGTGCCAGCAGCTTAGGTCCGGGGGGATTTCACTACGAG.

On this clone itself: The CDR3 end is not reached by the read, which stops 3 residues before it; the germline J gene fills it in. The V call is TRBV30, the J call TRBJ2-7; possibly TRBD1 or TRBD2 for D (5 bases each). Germline V gene sequence: CDR1 GTSNPN, CDR2 SVGIG (reference sequence). This CDR3 comprises 13 residues. V lost 2 bases, J lost 5 bases, and 13 bases lay in between. The CDR3 region is CAWSRGRENEQYF. The DNA read from the CDR3 is TGTGCCTGGAGTAGGGGAAGGGAGAACGAG.

In the case of this clone: The read falls 3 residues short of the CDR3 end, and the missing part is taken from the germline J gene. The rearrangement links TRBV19 to TRBJ2-3; 9 nucleotides align to TRBD2. The V gene end was trimmed by 6 bases and the J gene end by 4 bases; junction bases not matched to a gene: 11. CDR3 length: 16 residues. Germline assignment: CDR1 LNHDA and CDR2 SQIVND (reference sequence). CDR3 DNA, as far as it was read: TGTGCCAGTAGCCCTAGGGGCGGGGGGGCCTCAGATACG. This encodes CASSPRGGGASDT. The CDR3 in full is CASSPRGGGASDTQYF.

For this clone: From the germline J gene comes the end of the CDR3, since the read stops 3 residues before it. The J gene is TRBJ1-2, the V gene TRBV28, with D possibly being TRBD1 (6 bases). The ends were cut back, 5 bases at V and 3 bases at J, with 16 bases in the middle. The germline V gene has CDR1 MDHEN and CDR2 SYDVKM. The CDR3 covers 15 residues. CDR3 sequence reads: CASSPPRTAYYGYTF. The sequenced CDR3 bases are TGTGCCAGCAGTCCTCCACGGACAGCCTACTATGGC.

Concerning this clone: The read finishes 3 residues shy of the CDR3 end, and the germline J gene is used to complete it. The chain recombines TRBV7-2 with TRBJ1-2; D possibly corresponds to TRBD1 (6 bases). The germline V gene has CDR1 SGHTA and CDR2 FQGNSA. This CDR3 comprises 14 residues. The CDR3 loop reads CASSFGQGIYDYTF. CDR3 DNA, as far as it was read: TGTGCCAGCAGCTTCGGTCAGGGGATCTACGAC.

Notes on this clone: The read ends 3 residues before the CDR3 terminus; that terminus is restored from the germline J gene. The genes are TRBV10-3 and TRBJ2-1; 11 bases are shared with TRBD2. CDR1 is ENHRY and CDR2 is SYGVKD in the germline V gene. This CDR3 has 17 amino acids. J gave up 0 bases and V 3 bases, and 4 bases lay outside the gene matches. CDR3 in amino acids: CAISDPSGGSSYNEQFF. The covered CDR3 bases are TGTGCCATCAGTGACCCTAGCGGGGGGAGCTCCTACAATGAG.